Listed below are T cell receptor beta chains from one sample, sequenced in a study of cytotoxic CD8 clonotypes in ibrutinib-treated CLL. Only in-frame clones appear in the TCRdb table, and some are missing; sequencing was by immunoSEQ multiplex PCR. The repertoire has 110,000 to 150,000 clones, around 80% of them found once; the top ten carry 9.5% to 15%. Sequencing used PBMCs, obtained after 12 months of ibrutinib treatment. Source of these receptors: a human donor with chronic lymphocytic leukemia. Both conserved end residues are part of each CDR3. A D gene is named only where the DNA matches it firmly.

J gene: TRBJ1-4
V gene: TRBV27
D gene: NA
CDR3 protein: CASSLGATNEKLFF

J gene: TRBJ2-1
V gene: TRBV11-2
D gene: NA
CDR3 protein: CASSFSLDRFSYNEQFF

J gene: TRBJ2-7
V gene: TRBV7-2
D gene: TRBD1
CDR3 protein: CASSAGQGPYEQYF

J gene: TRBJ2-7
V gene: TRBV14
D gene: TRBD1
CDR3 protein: CASSHRQGVYEQYF

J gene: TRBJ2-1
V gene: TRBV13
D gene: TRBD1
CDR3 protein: CASSVGQGTNNEQFF

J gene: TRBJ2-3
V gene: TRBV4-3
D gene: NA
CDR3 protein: CASSQDLATQYF

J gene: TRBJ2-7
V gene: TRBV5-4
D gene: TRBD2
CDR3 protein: CASSSGGRAPYEQYF

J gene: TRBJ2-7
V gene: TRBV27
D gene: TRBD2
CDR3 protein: CASRLIRTSGRAHEQYF

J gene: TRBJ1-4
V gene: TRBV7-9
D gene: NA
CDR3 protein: CASSSGTALNEKLFF

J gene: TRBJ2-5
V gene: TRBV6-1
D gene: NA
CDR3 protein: CASSGTYQETQYF

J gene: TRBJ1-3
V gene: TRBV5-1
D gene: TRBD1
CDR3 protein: CASSFATGQNTIYF

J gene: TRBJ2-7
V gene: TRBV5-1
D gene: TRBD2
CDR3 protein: CASSFTGGTYEQYF

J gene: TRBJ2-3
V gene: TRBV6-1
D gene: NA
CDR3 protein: CASSGLGLLGDTQYF

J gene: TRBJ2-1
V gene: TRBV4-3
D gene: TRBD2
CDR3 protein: CASSQGGGRAYNEQFF

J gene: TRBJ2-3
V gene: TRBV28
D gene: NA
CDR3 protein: CASSFPLARNTQYF

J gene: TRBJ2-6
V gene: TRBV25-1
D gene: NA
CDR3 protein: CASSKHRVSGANVLTF

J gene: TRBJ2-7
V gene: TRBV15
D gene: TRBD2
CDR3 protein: CATSTGTSGSSYEQYF

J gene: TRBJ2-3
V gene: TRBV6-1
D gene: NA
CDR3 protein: CASSGRTLGLSNTDTQYF

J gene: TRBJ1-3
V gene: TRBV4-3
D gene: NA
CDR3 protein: CASSQEFPRASGNTIYF

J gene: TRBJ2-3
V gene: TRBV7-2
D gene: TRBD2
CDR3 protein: CASSPHSGRATDTQYF

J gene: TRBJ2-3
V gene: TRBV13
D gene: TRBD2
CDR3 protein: CASSLTSGTDTQYF

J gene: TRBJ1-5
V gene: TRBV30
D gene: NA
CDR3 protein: CAWSSRSNQPQHF

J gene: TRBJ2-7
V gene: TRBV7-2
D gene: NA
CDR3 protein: CASSRGVSYEQYF

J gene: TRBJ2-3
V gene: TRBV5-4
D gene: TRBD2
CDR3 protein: CASSLASGTTDTQYF

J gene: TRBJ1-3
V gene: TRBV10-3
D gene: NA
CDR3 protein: CAISESHSPWNTIYF

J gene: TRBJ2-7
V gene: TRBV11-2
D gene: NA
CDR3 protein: CASSLEGSRWYEQYF

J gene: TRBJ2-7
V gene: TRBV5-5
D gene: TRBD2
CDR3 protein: CASKLLAGESYEQYF

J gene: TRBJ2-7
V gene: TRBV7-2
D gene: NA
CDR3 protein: CASSLNRQAYEQYF

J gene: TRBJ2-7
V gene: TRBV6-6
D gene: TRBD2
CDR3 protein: CASRSTSGRAYEQYF

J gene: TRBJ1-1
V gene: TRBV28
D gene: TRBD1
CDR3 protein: CASRSFSIGQGNTEAFF

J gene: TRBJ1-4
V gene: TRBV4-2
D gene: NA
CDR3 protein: CASSHPQGNEKLFF

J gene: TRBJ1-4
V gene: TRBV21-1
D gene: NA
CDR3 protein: CASSKDRGSEKLFF

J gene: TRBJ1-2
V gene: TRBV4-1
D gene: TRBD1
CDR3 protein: CASSQDRGGRWGYTF

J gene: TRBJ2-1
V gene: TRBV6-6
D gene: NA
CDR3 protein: CASRATYEQFF

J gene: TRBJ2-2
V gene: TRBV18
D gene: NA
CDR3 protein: CASSLDSYTGELFF

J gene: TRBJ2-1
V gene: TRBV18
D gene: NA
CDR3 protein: CASSTDRNSYNEQFF

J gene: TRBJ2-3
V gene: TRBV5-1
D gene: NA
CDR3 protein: CASSPSRTDTQYF

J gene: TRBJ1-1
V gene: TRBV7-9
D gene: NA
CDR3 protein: CASSLRFGVYTEAFF

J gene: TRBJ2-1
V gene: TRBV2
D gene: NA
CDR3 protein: CASIRQPRDSSYNEQFF

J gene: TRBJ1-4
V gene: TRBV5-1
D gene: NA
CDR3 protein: CASSIGTANEKLFF

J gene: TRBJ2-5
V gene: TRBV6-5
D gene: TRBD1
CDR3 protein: CASRSTGVETQYF

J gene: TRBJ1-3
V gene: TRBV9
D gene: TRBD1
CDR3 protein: CASSSTGTGSGNTIYF

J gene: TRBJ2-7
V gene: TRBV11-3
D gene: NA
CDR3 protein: CASSPRSGPYEQYF

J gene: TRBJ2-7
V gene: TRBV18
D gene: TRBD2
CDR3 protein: CASSLGGTSGSGEQYF

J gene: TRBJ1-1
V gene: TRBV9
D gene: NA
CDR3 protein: CASSEGGQRTEAFF

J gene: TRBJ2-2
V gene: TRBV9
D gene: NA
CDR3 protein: CASSPRGSTGELFF

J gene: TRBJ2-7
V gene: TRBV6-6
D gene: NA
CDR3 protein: CASSFQGGYEQYF

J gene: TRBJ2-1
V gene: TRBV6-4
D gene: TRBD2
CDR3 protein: CASSDTGTSGRDEQFF

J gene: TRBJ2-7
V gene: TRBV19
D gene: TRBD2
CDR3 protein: CASRGTSGRSSSSYEQYF

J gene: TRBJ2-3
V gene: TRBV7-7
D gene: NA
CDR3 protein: CASSLEGISDTQYF

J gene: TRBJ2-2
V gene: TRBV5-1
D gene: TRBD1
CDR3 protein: CASSLVPGGNTGELFF

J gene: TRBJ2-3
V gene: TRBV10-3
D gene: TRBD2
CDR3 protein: CAISRGPGRADTQYF